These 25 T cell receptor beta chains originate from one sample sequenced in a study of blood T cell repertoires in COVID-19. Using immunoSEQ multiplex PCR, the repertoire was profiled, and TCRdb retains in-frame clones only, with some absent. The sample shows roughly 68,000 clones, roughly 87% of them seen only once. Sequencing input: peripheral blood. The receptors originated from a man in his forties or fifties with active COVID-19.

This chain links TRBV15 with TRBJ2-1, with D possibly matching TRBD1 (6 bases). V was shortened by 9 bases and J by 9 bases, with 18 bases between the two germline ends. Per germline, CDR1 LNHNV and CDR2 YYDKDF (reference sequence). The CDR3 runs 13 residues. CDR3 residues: CATNRADISEQFF. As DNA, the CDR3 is TGTGCCACGAACAGGGCGGATATCAGTGAGCAGTTCTTC.

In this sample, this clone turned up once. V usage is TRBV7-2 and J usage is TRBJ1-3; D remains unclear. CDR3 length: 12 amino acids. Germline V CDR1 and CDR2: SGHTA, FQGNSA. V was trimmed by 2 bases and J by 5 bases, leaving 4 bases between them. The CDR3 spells CASSLQRNTIYF. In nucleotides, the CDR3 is TGTGCCAGCAGCTTACAGAGAAACACCATATATTTT.

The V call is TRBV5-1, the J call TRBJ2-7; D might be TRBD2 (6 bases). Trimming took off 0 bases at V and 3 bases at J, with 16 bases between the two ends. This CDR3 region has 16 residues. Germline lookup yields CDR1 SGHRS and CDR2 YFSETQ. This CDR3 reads CASSLAPGLNNYEQYF. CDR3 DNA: TGCGCCAGCAGCTTGGCCCCGGGACTGAATAACTACGAGCAGTACTTC.

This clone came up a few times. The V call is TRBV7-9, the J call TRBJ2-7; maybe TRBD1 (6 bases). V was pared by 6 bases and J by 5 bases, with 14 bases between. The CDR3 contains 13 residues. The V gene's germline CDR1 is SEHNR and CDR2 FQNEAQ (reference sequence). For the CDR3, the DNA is TGTGCCAGCAGGAATCAGGGGCCGGACGAGCAGTACTTC. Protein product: CASRNQGPDEQYF. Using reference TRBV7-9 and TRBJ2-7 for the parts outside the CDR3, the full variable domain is DTGVSQNPRHKITKRGQNVTFRCDPISEHNRLYWYRQTLGQGPEFLTYFQNEAQLEKSRLLSDRFSAERPKGSFSTLEIQRTEQGDSAMYLCASRNQGPDEQYFGPGTRLTVT.

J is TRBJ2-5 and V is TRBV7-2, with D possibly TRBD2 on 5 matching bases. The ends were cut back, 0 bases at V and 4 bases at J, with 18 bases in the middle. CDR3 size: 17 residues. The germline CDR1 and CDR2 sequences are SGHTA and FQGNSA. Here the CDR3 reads CASSLALRGISGETQYF. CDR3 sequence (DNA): TGTGCCAGCAGCTTAGCGCTTCGGGGAATCTCGGGAGAGACCCAGTACTTC.

The CDR3 DNA reads TGTGCCAGCAGCTTTGCAGGGTCTAACTATGGCTACACCTTC. Residues: CASSFAGSNYGYTF. V usage is TRBV5-4 and J usage is TRBJ1-2; D possibly corresponds to TRBD1 (5 bases). From germline, CDR1 is SGHNT and CDR2 YYREEE (reference sequence). Trimming shortened V by 2 bases and J by 0 bases, and 8 bases separated the two germline ends. The length of the CDR3 is 14 residues.

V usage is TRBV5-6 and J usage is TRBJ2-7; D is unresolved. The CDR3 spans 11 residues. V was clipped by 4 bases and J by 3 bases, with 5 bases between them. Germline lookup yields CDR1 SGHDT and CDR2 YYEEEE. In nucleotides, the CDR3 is TGTGCCAGCAGCCGAGACTACGAGCAGTACTTC. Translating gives CASSRDYEQYF.

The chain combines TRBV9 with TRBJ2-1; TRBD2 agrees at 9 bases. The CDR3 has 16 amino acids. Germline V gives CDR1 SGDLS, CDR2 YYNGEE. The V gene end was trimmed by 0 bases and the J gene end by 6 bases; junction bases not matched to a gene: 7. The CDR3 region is CASSVASAGGLNEQFF. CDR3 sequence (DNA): TGTGCCAGCAGCGTAGCTTCAGCGGGAGGCCTCAATGAGCAGTTCTTC.

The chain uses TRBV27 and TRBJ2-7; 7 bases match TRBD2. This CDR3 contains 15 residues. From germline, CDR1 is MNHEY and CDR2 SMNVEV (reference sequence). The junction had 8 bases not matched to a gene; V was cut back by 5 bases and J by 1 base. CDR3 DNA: TGTGCCAGCAGTCCCGGACTAGTTGGTTCCTACGAGCAGTACTTC. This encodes CASSPGLVGSYEQYF.

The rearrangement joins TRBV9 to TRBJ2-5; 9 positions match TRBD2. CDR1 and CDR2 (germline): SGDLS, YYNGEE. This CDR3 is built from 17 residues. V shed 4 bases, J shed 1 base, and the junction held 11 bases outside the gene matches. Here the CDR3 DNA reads TGTGCCAGCAGCCTCGGGGGAAGCGGGGGGCTCCAAGAGACCCAGTACTTC. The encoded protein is CASSLGGSGGLQETQYF.

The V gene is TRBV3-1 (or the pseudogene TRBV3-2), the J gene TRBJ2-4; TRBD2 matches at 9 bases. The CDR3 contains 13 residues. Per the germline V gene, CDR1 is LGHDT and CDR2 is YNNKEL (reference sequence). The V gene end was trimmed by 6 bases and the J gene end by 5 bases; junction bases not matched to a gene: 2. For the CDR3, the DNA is TGTGCCAGCAGTAGACTAGCGGAAAACATTCAGTACTTC. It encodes CASSRLAENIQYF.

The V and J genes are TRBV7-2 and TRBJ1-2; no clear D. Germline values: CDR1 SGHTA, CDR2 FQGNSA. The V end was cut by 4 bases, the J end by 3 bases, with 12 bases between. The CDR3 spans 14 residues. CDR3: CASSSPDRDYGYTF. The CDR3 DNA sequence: TGTGCCAGCAGCTCCCCAGACCGGGACTATGGCTACACCTTC.

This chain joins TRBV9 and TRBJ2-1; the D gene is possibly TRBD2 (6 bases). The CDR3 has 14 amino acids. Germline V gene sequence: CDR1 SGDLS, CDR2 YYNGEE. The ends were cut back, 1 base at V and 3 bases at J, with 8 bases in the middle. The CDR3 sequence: CASSVSGGYNEQFF. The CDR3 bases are TGTGCCAGCAGCGTATCCGGGGGCTACAATGAGCAGTTCTTC.

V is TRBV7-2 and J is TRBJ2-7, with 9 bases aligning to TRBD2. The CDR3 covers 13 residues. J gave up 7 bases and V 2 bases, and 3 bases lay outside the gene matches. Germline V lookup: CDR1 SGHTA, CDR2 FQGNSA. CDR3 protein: CASSLSGGTEQYF. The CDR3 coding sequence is TGTGCCAGCAGCTTAAGCGGGGGGACGGAGCAGTACTTC. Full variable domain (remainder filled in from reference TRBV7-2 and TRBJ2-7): GAGVSQSPSNKVTEKGKDVELRCDPISGHTALYWYRQSLGQGLEFLIYFQGNSAPDKSGLPSDRFSAERTGGSVSTLTIQRTQQEDSAVYLCASSLSGGTEQYFGPGTRLTVT.

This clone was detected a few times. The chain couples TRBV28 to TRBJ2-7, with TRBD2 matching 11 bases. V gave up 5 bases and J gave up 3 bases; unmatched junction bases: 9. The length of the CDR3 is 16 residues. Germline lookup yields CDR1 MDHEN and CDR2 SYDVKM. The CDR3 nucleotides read TGTGCCAGCAGTCCGTCGACTAGCGGGAATCTCTACGAGCAGTACTTC. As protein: CASSPSTSGNLYEQYF.

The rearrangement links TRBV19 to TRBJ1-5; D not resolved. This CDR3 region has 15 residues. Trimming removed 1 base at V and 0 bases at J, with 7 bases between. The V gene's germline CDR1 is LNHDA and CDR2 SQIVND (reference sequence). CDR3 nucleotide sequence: TGTGCCAGTAGTATAGGCGACATTAGCAATCAGCCCCAGCATTTT. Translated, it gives CASSIGDISNQPQHF.

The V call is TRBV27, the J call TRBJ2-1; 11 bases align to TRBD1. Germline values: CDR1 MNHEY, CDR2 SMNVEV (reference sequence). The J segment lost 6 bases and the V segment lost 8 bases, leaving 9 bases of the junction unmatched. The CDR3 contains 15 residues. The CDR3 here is CASSPGTGGGNEQFF. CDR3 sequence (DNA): TGTGCCAGCTCCCCCGGGACAGGGGGAGGCAATGAGCAGTTCTTC.

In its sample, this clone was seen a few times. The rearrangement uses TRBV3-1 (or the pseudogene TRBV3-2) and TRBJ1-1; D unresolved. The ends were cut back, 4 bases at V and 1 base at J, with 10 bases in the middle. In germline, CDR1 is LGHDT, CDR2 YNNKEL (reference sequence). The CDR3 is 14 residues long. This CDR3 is CASSLPERNTEAFF. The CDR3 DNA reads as TGTGCCAGCAGCCTTCCCGAGAGGAACACTGAAGCTTTCTTT.

Written as DNA, the CDR3 is TGTGCCAGCAGCGTAGATCACGGGGGGGCGGAGACCCAGTACTTC. Its protein is CASSVDHGGAETQYF. V is TRBV9 and J is TRBJ2-5; 8 positions agree with TRBD2. The CDR3 length is 15 residues. Unmatched junction bases numbered 6, after V lost 0 bases and J lost 5 bases. Germline CDR1 reads SGDLS; CDR2 reads YYNGEE.

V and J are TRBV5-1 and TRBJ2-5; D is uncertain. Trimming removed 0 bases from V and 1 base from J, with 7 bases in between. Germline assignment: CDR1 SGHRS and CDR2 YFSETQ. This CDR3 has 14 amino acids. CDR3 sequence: CASSLGAGQETQYF. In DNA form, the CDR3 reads TGCGCCAGCAGCTTGGGGGCCGGCCAAGAGACCCAGTACTTC.

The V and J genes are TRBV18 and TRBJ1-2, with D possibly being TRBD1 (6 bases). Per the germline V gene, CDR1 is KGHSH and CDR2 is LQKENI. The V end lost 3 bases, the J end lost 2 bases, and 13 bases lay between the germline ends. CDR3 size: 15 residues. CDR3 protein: CASSPEPQGNYGYTF. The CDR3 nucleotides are TGTGCCAGCTCACCCGAGCCCCAGGGGAACTATGGCTACACCTTC.

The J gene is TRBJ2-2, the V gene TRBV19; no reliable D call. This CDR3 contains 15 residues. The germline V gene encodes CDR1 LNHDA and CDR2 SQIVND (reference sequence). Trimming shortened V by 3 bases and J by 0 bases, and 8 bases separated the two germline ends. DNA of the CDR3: TGTGCCAGTAGTATTTTTCAGACGAACACCGGGGAGCTGTTTTTT. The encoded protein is CASSIFQTNTGELFF.

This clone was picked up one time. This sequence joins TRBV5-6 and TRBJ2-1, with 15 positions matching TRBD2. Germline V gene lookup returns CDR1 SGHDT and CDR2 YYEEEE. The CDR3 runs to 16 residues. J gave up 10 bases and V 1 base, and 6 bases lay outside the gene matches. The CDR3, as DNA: TGTGCCAGCAGCTTGTATCCCGGGACTAGCGGGGGGGAGCAGTTCTTC. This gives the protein CASSLYPGTSGGEQFF.

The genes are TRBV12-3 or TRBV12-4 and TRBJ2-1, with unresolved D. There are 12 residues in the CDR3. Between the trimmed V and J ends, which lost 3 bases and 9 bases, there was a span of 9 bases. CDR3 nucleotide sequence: TGTGCCAGCAGTTTTTCGAGCACTGAGCAGTTCTTC. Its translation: CASSFSSTEQFF.

The CDR3 DNA reads as TGTGCCAGCAGTTCACTAGCGACAAGCACAGATACGCAGTATTTT. The encoded protein is CASSSLATSTDTQYF. The rearrangement joins TRBV28 to TRBJ2-3; 7 bases agree with TRBD2. The V and J ends lost 4 bases and 0 bases, in that order; junction bases with no gene match: 4. This CDR3 has 15 residues. The germline V gene encodes CDR1 MDHEN and CDR2 SYDVKM.